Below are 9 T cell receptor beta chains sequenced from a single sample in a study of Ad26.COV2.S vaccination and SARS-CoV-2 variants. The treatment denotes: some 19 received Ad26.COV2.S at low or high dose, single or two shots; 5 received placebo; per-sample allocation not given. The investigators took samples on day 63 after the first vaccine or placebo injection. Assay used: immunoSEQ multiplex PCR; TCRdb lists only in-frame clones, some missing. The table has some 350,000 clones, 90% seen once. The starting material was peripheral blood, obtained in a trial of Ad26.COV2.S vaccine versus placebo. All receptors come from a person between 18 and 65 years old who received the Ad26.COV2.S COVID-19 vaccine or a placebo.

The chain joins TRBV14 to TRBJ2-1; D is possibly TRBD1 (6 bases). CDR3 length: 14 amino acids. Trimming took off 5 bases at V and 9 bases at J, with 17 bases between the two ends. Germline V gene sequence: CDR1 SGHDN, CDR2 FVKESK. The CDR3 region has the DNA TGTGCCAGCAGCTTACAGGGCCCATTCGGTGAGCAGTTCTTC. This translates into CASSLQGPFGEQFF.

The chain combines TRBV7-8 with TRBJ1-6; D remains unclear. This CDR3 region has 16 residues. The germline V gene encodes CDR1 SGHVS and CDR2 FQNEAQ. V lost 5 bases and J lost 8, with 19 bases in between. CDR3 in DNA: TGTGCCAGCAGCCCCCTGGCCCCGGTCGGCCATTCACCCCTCCACTTT. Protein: CASSPLAPVGHSPLHF. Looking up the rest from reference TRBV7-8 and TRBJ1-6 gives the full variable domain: GAGVSQSPRYKVAKRGQDVALRCDPISGHVSLFWYQQALGQGPEFLTYFQNEAQLDKSGLPSDRFFAERPEGSVSTLKIQRTQQEDSAVYLCASSPLAPVGHSPLHFGNGTRLTVT.

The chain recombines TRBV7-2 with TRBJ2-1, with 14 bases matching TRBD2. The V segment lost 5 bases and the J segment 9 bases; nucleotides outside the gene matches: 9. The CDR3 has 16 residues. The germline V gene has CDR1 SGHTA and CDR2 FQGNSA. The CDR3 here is CASSGRLAGGLVEQFF. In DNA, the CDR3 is TGTGCCAGCAGCGGGAGACTAGCGGGGGGGCTGGTTGAGCAGTTCTTC.

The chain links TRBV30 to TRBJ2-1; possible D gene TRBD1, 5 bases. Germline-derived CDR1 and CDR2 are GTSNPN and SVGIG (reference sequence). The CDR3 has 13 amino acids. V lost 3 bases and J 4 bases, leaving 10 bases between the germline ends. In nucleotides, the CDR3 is TGTGCCTGGAGCCGGGCAGGGTACAATGAGCAGTTCTTC. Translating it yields CAWSRAGYNEQFF.

CDR3 in amino acids: CASSSHLGTSDGELFF. DNA for the CDR3: TGCGCCAGCAGCTCACACCTTGGGACTAGCGACGGGGAGCTGTTTTTT. The rearrangement uses TRBV4-1 and TRBJ2-2; 10 nucleotides agree with TRBD2. The CDR3 sequence is 16 residues long. Germline V gene lookup returns CDR1 MGHRA and CDR2 YSYEKL. The junction had 10 bases not matched to a gene; V was cut back by 5 bases and J by 7 bases.

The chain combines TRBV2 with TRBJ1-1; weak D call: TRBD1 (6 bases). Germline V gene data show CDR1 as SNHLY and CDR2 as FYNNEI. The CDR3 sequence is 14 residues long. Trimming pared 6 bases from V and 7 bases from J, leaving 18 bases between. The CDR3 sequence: CASSYRVGSYEAFF. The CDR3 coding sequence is TGTGCCAGCAGCTACAGGGTCGGTTCCTATGAAGCTTTCTTT.

The CDR3 is CASSRGTSGGVVYEQYF. The CDR3 DNA reads as TGCGCCAGCAGCCGTGGGACTAGCGGGGGGGTAGTCTACGAGCAGTACTTC. The rearrangement uses TRBV5-1 and TRBJ2-7; TRBD2 agrees at 16 bases. The V and J ends lost 4 bases and 3 bases, in that order; junction bases with no gene match: 7. This CDR3 contains 17 residues. Germline lookup yields CDR1 SGHRS and CDR2 YFSETQ.

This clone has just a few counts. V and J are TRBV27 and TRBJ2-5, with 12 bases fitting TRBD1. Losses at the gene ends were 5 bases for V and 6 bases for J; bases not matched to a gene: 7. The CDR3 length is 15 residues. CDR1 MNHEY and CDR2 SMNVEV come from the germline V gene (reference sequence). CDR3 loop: CASSLGTGGAKTQYF. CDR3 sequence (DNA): TGTGCCAGCAGTCTTGGGACAGGGGGCGCAAAGACCCAGTACTTC.

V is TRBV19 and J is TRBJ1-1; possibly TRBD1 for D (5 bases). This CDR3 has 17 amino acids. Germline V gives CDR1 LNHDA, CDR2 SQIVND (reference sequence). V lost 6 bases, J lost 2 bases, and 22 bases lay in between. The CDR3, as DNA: TGTGCCAGTAGGCCCGGCGGGGCCGAAAAGAGAAACACTGAAGCTTTCTTT. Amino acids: CASRPGGAEKRNTEAFF.